A single sample is the source of the 8 T cell receptor beta chains below, sequenced in a study of T cells after yellow fever vaccination. Each CDR3 protein is one row after TCRdb ran MiXCR on the 5' RACE reads. In the table there are some 670,000 distinct CDR3 sequences, 10% to 15% of which are singletons. The sequencing here drew on PBMCs, taken on the day of the yellow fever booster vaccination. The receptors originated from a man younger than 45 who received the YFV17D yellow fever vaccine.

This chain connects TRBV6-5 to TRBJ1-1; D unclear. V lost 4 bases and J 1 base, leaving 10 bases between the germline ends. The CDR3 is 14 residues long. CDR1 MNHEY and CDR2 SVGAGI come from the germline V gene. The DNA for the CDR3 is TGTGCCAGCAGTTTGACGTCCGGGAACACTGAAGCTTTCTTT. Translated: CASSLTSGNTEAFF.

In its sample, this clonotype was seen many times. J is TRBJ2-3 and V is TRBV4-3; D may be TRBD1 (5 bases). Trimming took off 1 base at V and 2 bases at J, with 13 bases between the two ends. The CDR3 extends over 16 amino acids. Looked up from germline, CDR1 is LGHNA and CDR2 is YSLEER. The CDR3: CASSQAQGRFTDTQYF. The CDR3 DNA sequence: TGCGCCAGCAGCCAAGCGCAGGGCCGGTTCACAGATACGCAGTATTTT.

This rearrangement joins TRBV5-6 to TRBJ1-1, with D unclear. Trimming took 2 bases from V and 1 from J, leaving 15 bases between them. CDR1 is SGHDT and CDR2 is YYEEEE in the germline V gene. The length of the CDR3 is 16 residues. The CDR3 coding sequence is TGTGCCAGCAGCTTTTTTGTACTACAAGGGAACACTGAAGCTTTCTTT. Residues: CASSFFVLQGNTEAFF.

This chain joins TRBV12-3 or TRBV12-4 and TRBJ2-6; TRBD1 agrees at 12 bases. CDR3 length: 15 residues. After removal of 6 bases from V and 5 bases from J, the junction contained 2 bases not matched to a gene. Written as DNA, the CDR3 is TGTGCCAGCAGGCGGGACAGGGGGCGGGCCAACGTCCTGACTTTC. Its translation is CASRRDRGRANVLTF.

V and J are TRBV9 and TRBJ2-7; TRBD2 matches 12 bases. Per germline, CDR1 SGDLS and CDR2 YYNGEE. This CDR3 region has 13 residues. The V segment lost 4 bases and the J segment 12 bases; nucleotides outside the gene matches: 8. The CDR3 DNA reads as TGTGCCAGCAGCTCCGGACTAGCGGGATTCCCGTACTTC. Protein sequence: CASSSGLAGFPYF.

V is TRBV10-2 and J is TRBJ1-3; weak D call: TRBD1 (5 bases). This CDR3 is built from 16 residues. Trimming left V 5 bases short and J 0 bases short, with 14 bases between. Germline V CDR1 and CDR2: WSHSY, SAAADI. DNA of the CDR3: TGCGCCAGCAGTAGCGTCAGGGCGAGCTCTGGAAACACCATATATTTT. Translated, it gives CASSSVRASSGNTIYF.

This clonotype was observed a few times. This chain connects TRBV27 to TRBJ2-2; TRBD2 matches 9 bases. Germline lookup yields CDR1 MNHEY and CDR2 SMNVEV (reference sequence). There are 16 residues in the CDR3. The V gene end was trimmed by 6 bases and the J gene end by 3 bases; junction bases not matched to a gene: 8. The CDR3 coding sequence is TGTGCCAGCAGCACCAGACTAGCGGTCGACACCGGGGAGCTGTTTTTT. Amino acids: CASSTRLAVDTGELFF.

The chain combines TRBV6-1 with TRBJ1-5, with D unresolved. The CDR3 has 13 amino acids. Germline V gene sequence: CDR1 MNHNS, CDR2 SASEGT. CDR3 protein: CTIRDYSNQPQHF. CDR3 nucleotides: TGTACTATAAGGGATTATAGCAATCAGCCCCAGCATTTT.